The 10 T cell receptor beta chains presented below share a single source sample, sequenced in a study of Tregs in tolerant kidney transplant recipients. Produced via immunoSEQ multiplex PCR; TCRdb's table is partial and in-frame only. The sample carries some 90,000 clones, about 92% recorded once. Sequenced: CD8+ T cells from blood. The receptors derive from a human donor in good health.

J is TRBJ2-5 and V is TRBV27; TRBD2 matches 9 bases. Germline CDR1 MNHEY, CDR2 SMNVEV (reference sequence). V lost 3 bases to trimming and J lost 2 bases; unmatched junction nucleotides: 4. The CDR3 sequence is 15 residues long. The CDR3 DNA sequence: TGTGCCAGCAGTTTTGGCGGGAGGGATCAAGAGACCCAGTACTTC. It codes for CASSFGGRDQETQYF.

The V gene is TRBV11-3, the J gene TRBJ2-5; TRBD1 matches at 11 bases. The CDR3 covers 16 residues. Germline CDR1 and CDR2: SGHNT and YENEEA. V lost 4 bases to trimming and J lost 5 bases; unmatched junction nucleotides: 9. CDR3 sequence (DNA): TGTGCCAGCAGCTCAGGCGGACAGGGGGCTTGGGAGACCCAGTACTTC. Protein product: CASSSGGQGAWETQYF.

J is TRBJ1-4 and V is TRBV4-1, with D possibly TRBD1 on 5 matching bases. The CDR3 totals 15 residues. V lost 1 base, J lost 3 bases, and 9 bases lay in between. The germline gives CDR1 MGHRA, CDR2 YSYEKL. CDR3 protein: CASSQGGFANEKLFF. The CDR3 nucleotides are TGCGCCAGCAGCCAAGGGGGGTTCGCTAATGAAAAACTGTTTTTT.

The chain links TRBV6-6 to TRBJ2-7, with D possibly matching TRBD1 (5 bases). V gave up 0 bases and J gave up 3 bases, with 9 bases separating them. Germline V gene lookup returns CDR1 MNHNY and CDR2 SVGAGI (reference sequence). The CDR3 totals 14 residues. This CDR3 is CASSYSDSYYEQYF. CDR3 nucleotides: TGTGCCAGCAGTTACTCCGACAGCTACTACGAGCAGTACTTC.

The gene calls are TRBV4-1 and TRBJ2-1, with a tentative D call TRBD2 (5 bases). Germline V lookup: CDR1 MGHRA, CDR2 YSYEKL. V was trimmed by 4 bases and J by 4 bases, leaving 11 bases between them. The CDR3 spans 14 residues. In DNA form, the CDR3 reads TGCGCCAGCAGCCCCGTTCCGGGGTACAATGAGCAGTTCTTC. It is translated as CASSPVPGYNEQFF.

V usage is TRBV11-2 and J usage is TRBJ1-2, with D possibly being TRBD1 (6 bases). In germline, CDR1 is SGHAT, CDR2 FQNNGV. Trimming took 0 bases from V and 7 from J, leaving 15 bases between them. The CDR3 is 15 amino acids. In DNA form, the CDR3 reads TGTGCCAGCAGCTTAGATTTTCGGGGGGCAAGTGGCTACACCTTC. It translates to CASSLDFRGASGYTF.

The gene calls are TRBV4-2 and TRBJ2-1; D is undetermined. CDR3 size: 17 residues. Trimming stripped 0 bases from V and 6 bases from J, with 18 bases between. Germline loops: CDR1 LGHNA, CDR2 YNFKEQ. In DNA form, the CDR3 reads TGTGCCAGCAGCCAAGATCGGTTTCGACTCCCGGGCAATGAGCAGTTCTTC. It translates to CASSQDRFRLPGNEQFF.

The J gene is TRBJ1-1, the V gene TRBV19; 9 bases are shared with TRBD1. Germline V gives CDR1 LNHDA, CDR2 SQIVND (reference sequence). After removal of 3 bases from V and 3 bases from J, the junction contained 2 bases not matched to a gene. The CDR3 extends over 14 amino acids. In DNA form, the CDR3 reads TGTGCCAGTAGTATTGGACAGGGGTACACTGAAGCTTTCTTT. Translation: CASSIGQGYTEAFF.

J is TRBJ2-2 and V is TRBV2, with 10 bases lining up with TRBD2. The CDR3 sequence is 16 residues long. Trimming cost V 6 bases and J 5 bases; bases outside gene matches: 9. Germline CDR1 is SNHLY and CDR2 is FYNNEI. The CDR3 DNA reads as TGTGCCAGCAGGGGCTCTAGCGGGAGTGGGACCGGGGAGCTGTTTTTT. As protein: CASRGSSGSGTGELFF.

The chain recombines TRBV28 with TRBJ2-7; D is ambiguous. Germline CDR1 MDHEN, CDR2 SYDVKM. With 3 bases removed from V and 0 bases from J, the gap between germline ends came to 12 bases. The CDR3 is made up of 15 amino acids. As DNA, the CDR3 is TGTGCCAGCAGTTTTTTAGCCACAAGCTCCTACGAGCAGTACTTC. Its protein product is CASSFLATSSYEQYF.